The clone carrying this T cell receptor beta chain has at least ten counts. The antigen is unknown. The record originates from a study of CD8 T cells in ankylosing spondylitis. There are 15 residues in the CDR3. Germline V lookup: CDR1 MNHEY, CDR2 SMNVEV (reference sequence). J gave up 8 bases and V 7 bases, and 12 bases lay outside the gene matches. The study, taken as a whole, reports: The authors found the disease-linked clones to be CD8+ and relatively rare in peripheral blood. Seven or eight highly homologous variants formed a TCR beta motif that appeared characteristic of ankylosing spondylitis blood. Matched ankylosing spondylitis synovial fluid reportedly contained a significantly enriched population of disease-linked clones.

TCRdb recomputed calls from the 5' RACE reads with MiXCR, one row per CDR3 protein. The sample holds more than 150,000 distinct CDR3 sequences, 18% seen once. The receptor was isolated from a male donor aged 5 to 29 with ankylosing spondylitis or in good health (not recorded which). This chain joins TRBV27 and TRBJ2-1, with TRBD2 matching over 9 bases. The source material was blood, either unsorted or a sorted T cell fraction (not recorded which). CDR3 nucleotide sequence: TGTGCCAGCAACGCCGCGGGAGGGCCCGGCGATGAGCAGTTCTTC. Protein product: CASNAAGGPGDEQFF.